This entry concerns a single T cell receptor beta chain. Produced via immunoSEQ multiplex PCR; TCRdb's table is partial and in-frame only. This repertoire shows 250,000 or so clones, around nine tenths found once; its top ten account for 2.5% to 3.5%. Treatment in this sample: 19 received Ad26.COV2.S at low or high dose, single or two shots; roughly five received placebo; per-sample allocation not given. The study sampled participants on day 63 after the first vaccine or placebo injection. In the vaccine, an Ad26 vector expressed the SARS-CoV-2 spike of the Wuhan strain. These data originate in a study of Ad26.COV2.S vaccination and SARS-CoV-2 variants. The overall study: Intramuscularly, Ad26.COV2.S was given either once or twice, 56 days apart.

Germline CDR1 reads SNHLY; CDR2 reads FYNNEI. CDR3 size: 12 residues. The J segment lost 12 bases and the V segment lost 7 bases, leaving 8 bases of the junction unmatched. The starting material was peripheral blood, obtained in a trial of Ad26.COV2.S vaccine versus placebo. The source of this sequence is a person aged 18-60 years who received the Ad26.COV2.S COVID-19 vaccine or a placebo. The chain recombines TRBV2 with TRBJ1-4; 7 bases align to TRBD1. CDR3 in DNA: TGTGCCAGCATTAATGGCCAGGGGGAACTGTTTTTT. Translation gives CASINGQGELFF.